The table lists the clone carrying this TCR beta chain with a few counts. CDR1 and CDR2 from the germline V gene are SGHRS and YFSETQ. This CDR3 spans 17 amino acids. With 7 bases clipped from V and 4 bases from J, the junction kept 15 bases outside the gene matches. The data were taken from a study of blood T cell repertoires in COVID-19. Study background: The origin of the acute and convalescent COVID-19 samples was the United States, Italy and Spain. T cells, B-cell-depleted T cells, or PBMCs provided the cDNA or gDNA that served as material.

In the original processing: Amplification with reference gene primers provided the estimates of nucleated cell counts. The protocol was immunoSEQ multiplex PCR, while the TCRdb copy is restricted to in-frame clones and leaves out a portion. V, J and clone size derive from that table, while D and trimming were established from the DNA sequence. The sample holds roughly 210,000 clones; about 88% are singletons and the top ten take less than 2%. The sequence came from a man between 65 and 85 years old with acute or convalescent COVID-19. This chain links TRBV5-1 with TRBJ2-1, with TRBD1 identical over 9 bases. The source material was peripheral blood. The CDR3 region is CASAPSDRGTIYNEQFF. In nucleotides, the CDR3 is TGCGCCAGCGCGCCATCGGACAGGGGAACTATATACAATGAGCAGTTCTTC. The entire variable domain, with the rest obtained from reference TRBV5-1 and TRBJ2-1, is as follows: KAGVTQTPRYLIKTRGQQVTLSCSPISGHRSVSWYQQTPGQGLQFLFEYFSETQRNKGNFPGRFSGRQFSNSRSEMNVSTLELGDSALYLCASAPSDRGTIYNEQFFGPGTRLTVL.